The 7 T cell receptor beta chains given below trace back to one sample, sequenced in a study of blood T cell repertoires in COVID-19. Here immunoSEQ multiplex PCR was the method, and the copy in TCRdb shows in-frame clones only, minus some. The table lists about 200,000 clones, approximately 80% of them singletons. The sequenced material came from peripheral blood. The receptors shown here come from a man aged 45 to 65 with active or convalescent COVID-19.

The rearrangement uses TRBV7-2 and TRBJ1-6; 9 bases map to TRBD1. The CDR3 runs 16 residues. Germline-derived CDR1 and CDR2 are SGHTA and FQGNSA. Trimming removed 1 base from V and 7 bases from J; junction bases left unmatched: 5. As DNA, the CDR3 is TGTGCCAGCAGCTTAGAATTACAGGGGGCAAATTCACCCCTCCACTTT. Protein product: CASSLELQGANSPLHF.

The chain uses TRBV6-5 and TRBJ1-6; 9 bases map to TRBD1. V was clipped by 2 bases and J by 9 bases; unmatched bases: 5. The CDR3 is 15 residues long. Germline V CDR1 and CDR2: MNHEY, SVGAGI. This CDR3 is CASSYGTGLGSPLHF. DNA for the CDR3: TGTGCCAGCAGTTACGGGACAGGGCTTGGTTCACCCCTCCACTTT.

The chain has TRBV2 and TRBJ2-7, with 10 bases lining up with TRBD1. Trimming took 6 bases from V and 7 from J; bases not matched to a gene: 3. CDR1 is SNHLY, CDR2 FYNNEI, per germline. This CDR3 has 12 residues. As DNA, the CDR3 is TGTGCCAGCAGCGGGACAGGGGTTGAGCAGTACGTC. Residues: CASSGTGVEQYV.

This clone was seen a few times. The CDR3 loop is CASSQDFFSGQSETSGYTF. For the CDR3, the DNA is TGTGCCAGCAGCCAAGATTTTTTTTCGGGACAGTCGGAAACTAGCGGCTACACCTTC. V gene TRBV14 combines with J gene TRBJ1-2, with 7 bases that match TRBD1. This CDR3 is built from 19 residues. V was pared by 0 bases and J by 8 bases, with 21 bases of the junction left unmatched. Looked up from germline, CDR1 is SGHDN and CDR2 is FVKESK. Supplemented by reference TRBV14 and TRBJ1-2, the full variable domain reads EAGVTQFPSHSVIEKGQTVTLRCDPISGHDNLYWYRRVMGKEIKFLLHFVKESKQDESGMPNNRFLAERTGGTYSTLKVQPAELEDSGVYFCASSQDFFSGQSETSGYTFGSGTRLTVV.

The chain is built from TRBV4-2 and TRBJ1-6; 9 nucleotides line up with TRBD1. CDR3 length: 16 residues. With 4 bases clipped from V and 7 bases from J, the junction kept 8 bases outside the gene matches. Germline lookup yields CDR1 LGHNA and CDR2 YNFKEQ. Here the CDR3 reads CASSLSPTGGNSPLHF. CDR3 in DNA: TGTGCCAGCAGCCTATCACCGACAGGGGGAAATTCACCCCTCCACTTT.

V and J are TRBV28 and TRBJ2-7, with 11 bases that match TRBD1. V trimming: 4 bases; J trimming: 1 base; junction bases outside the gene matches: 6. Looked up from germline, CDR1 is MDHEN and CDR2 is SYDVKM. This CDR3 region has 16 residues. The CDR3 sequence is CASSSPGQGASYEQYV. The DNA for the CDR3 is TGTGCCAGCAGTTCCCCTGGACAGGGGGCGTCCTACGAGCAGTACGTC.

The rearrangement links TRBV2 to TRBJ1-4; tentatively, D is TRBD1 (5 bases). The V end was cut by 3 bases, the J end by 5 bases, with 7 bases between. Germline CDR1 is SNHLY and CDR2 is FYNNEI. CDR3 length: 13 amino acids. The CDR3 DNA reads as TGTGCCAGCAGTGACAGGGTAAATGAAAAACTGTTTTTT. Translating it yields CASSDRVNEKLFF.